The 26 T cell receptor beta chains in this list originate from one sample, sequenced in a study of cytotoxic CD8 clonotypes in ibrutinib-treated CLL. Data came from immunoSEQ multiplex PCR; TCRdb stores just in-frame clones and leaves some out. The sample lists tens of thousands of clones, over 50% occurring once. The source was PBMCs, collected after 24 months of ibrutinib treatment. These receptors were taken from a human donor with chronic lymphocytic leukemia.

V usage is TRBV6-6 and J usage is TRBJ1-5; possible D gene TRBD1, 5 bases. The CDR3 runs 14 residues. The V gene's germline CDR1 is MNHNY and CDR2 SVGAGI (reference sequence). Deletions cut 0 bases from V and 6 bases from J, with 9 bases between. CDR3 in DNA: TGTGCCAGCAGTTACTCCGGGACGGCTCAGCCCCAGCATTTT. Protein: CASSYSGTAQPQHF.

This chain connects TRBV27 to TRBJ2-5; tentatively, D is TRBD2 (7 bases). V was clipped by 3 bases and J by 7 bases, with 15 bases between them. This CDR3 has 14 amino acids. Per the germline V gene, CDR1 is MNHEY and CDR2 is SMNVEV (reference sequence). DNA of the CDR3: TGTGCCAGCAGTTTGTTGTTAGGGGGGGGGACCCAGTACTTC. It is translated as CASSLLLGGGTQYF.

The chain links TRBV2 to TRBJ2-5; TRBD1 aligns across 9 bases. The CDR3 is 16 residues long. The ends lost 6 bases at V and 3 bases at J; junction bases unmatched: 11. CDR1 and CDR2 (germline): SNHLY, FYNNEI. CDR3 nucleotides: TGTGCCAGCAGGGCGGGACAGGGAGATCTAAAAGAGACCCAGTACTTC. Protein sequence: CASRAGQGDLKETQYF.

The chain employs TRBV4-2 and TRBJ2-7, with D possibly TRBD1 on 5 matching bases. The V gene's germline CDR1 is LGHNA and CDR2 YNFKEQ. Trimming shortened V by 4 bases and J by 3 bases, and 13 bases separated the two germline ends. CDR3 length: 14 amino acids. The CDR3 loop is CASSPRPQGYEQYF. Here the CDR3 DNA reads TGTGCCAGCAGCCCCCGACCCCAGGGCTACGAGCAGTACTTC.

The V and J genes are TRBV2 and TRBJ2-7; D not certain. The CDR3 has 13 amino acids. Between the trimmed V and J ends, which lost 6 bases and 2 bases, there was a span of 11 bases. Germline CDR1 reads SNHLY; CDR2 reads FYNNEI. The CDR3 region is CASSWSGAYEQYF. CDR3 coding DNA: TGTGCCAGCAGCTGGTCTGGAGCCTACGAGCAGTACTTC.

The chain uses TRBV19 and TRBJ2-3; TRBD2 aligns across 9 bases. The length of the CDR3 is 18 residues. The germline CDR1 and CDR2 sequences are LNHDA and SQIVND (reference sequence). The ends lost 5 bases at V and 1 base at J; junction bases unmatched: 13. CDR3 loop: CASSPLAGVASRTDTQYF. CDR3 in DNA: TGTGCCAGTAGTCCGTTAGCGGGGGTGGCCTCTCGCACAGATACGCAGTATTTT.

This clone occurred a few times. The chain uses TRBV28 and TRBJ1-5; TRBD1 agrees at 9 bases. The V gene's germline CDR1 is MDHEN and CDR2 SYDVKM. The ends lost 11 bases at V and 4 bases at J; junction bases unmatched: 9. The CDR3 extends over 14 amino acids. CDR3 sequence: CAGSQGARNQPQHF. The CDR3 DNA sequence: TGTGCCGGGTCACAGGGGGCGCGAAATCAGCCCCAGCATTTT.

The gene calls are TRBV7-9 and TRBJ2-1, with TRBD2 matching over 7 bases. The ends lost 11 bases at V and 8 bases at J; junction bases unmatched: 18. Germline values: CDR1 SEHNR, CDR2 FQNEAQ (reference sequence). The CDR3 runs 15 residues. The CDR3 protein is CAGAGRFGVRDEQFF. The CDR3 DNA is TGTGCCGGAGCGGGGAGGTTTGGGGTACGGGATGAGCAGTTCTTC.

The CDR3 DNA sequence: TGCGCCAGCAGCAAATTGCAGGGTCGGAACACCGGGGAGCTGTTTTTT. Its translation: CASSKLQGRNTGELFF. This sequence joins TRBV5-1 and TRBJ2-2; a weak D match, TRBD1 (5 bases). This CDR3 contains 16 residues. The germline V gene has CDR1 SGHRS and CDR2 YFSETQ. The ends were cut back, 4 bases at V and 1 base at J, with 14 bases in the middle.

This clone appeared once. The gene calls are TRBV27 and TRBJ2-1; TRBD1 agrees at 7 bases. Germline CDR1 MNHEY, CDR2 SMNVEV (reference sequence). After removal of 3 bases from V and 1 base from J, the junction contained 12 bases not matched to a gene. The CDR3 is made up of 18 amino acids. DNA of the CDR3: TGTGCCAGCAGTTTCCTATACAGGGGCCGGACGTCCTACAATGAGCAGTTCTTC. It is translated as CASSFLYRGRTSYNEQFF.

This chain uses TRBV7-6 with TRBJ1-2, with D perhaps TRBD1 (6 bases). This CDR3 has 12 residues. V lost 5 bases, J lost 8 bases, and 12 bases lay in between. CDR1 is SGHVS and CDR2 is FNYEAQ in the germline V gene. CDR3 in amino acids: CASSEYREGYTF. In nucleotides, the CDR3 is TGTGCCAGCAGCGAGTACAGGGAGGGCTACACCTTC.

In this sample, this clone turned up a few times. The J gene is TRBJ2-5, the V gene TRBV2; possibly TRBD1 for D (7 bases). Trimming left V 10 bases short and J 3 bases short, with 18 bases between. CDR1 and CDR2 (germline): SNHLY, FYNNEI. This CDR3 contains 14 residues. CDR3 sequence reads: CATGGLGRKETQYF. DNA of the CDR3: TGTGCCACAGGGGGGCTGGGCCGAAAAGAGACCCAGTACTTC.

The CDR3 here is CASSIDPTLINEQFF. CDR3 nucleotides: TGTGCCAGTAGTATAGACCCCACCCTTATCAATGAGCAGTTCTTC. This chain uses TRBV19 with TRBJ2-1; D gene uncertain. Germline V gene sequence: CDR1 LNHDA, CDR2 SQIVND (reference sequence). This CDR3 comprises 15 residues. The V and J ends lost 0 bases and 6 bases respectively, with 12 bases between them.

This chain uses TRBV27 with TRBJ2-7, with a weak D call TRBD1 (6 bases). The germline CDR1 and CDR2 sequences are MNHEY and SMNVEV (reference sequence). Trimming left V 5 bases short and J 4 bases short, with 9 bases between. The CDR3 runs to 12 residues. The CDR3 region is CASSTTGYEQYF. CDR3 nucleotides: TGTGCCAGCAGTACGACAGGTTACGAGCAGTACTTC.

The chain recombines TRBV28 with TRBJ2-7; 10 bases map to TRBD2. The CDR3 has 15 amino acids. V dropped 4 bases and J dropped 7; count of bases not matched to a gene: 10. Germline V gene lookup returns CDR1 MDHEN and CDR2 SYDVKM. CDR3 bases: TGTGCCAGCAGTTCTCCAAGCGGGAGGGTGGGGGAGCAGTACTTC. Translating gives CASSSPSGRVGEQYF.

This clone was observed a handful of times. J is TRBJ1-4 and V is TRBV9, with D possibly matching TRBD1 (6 bases). The germline gives CDR1 SGDLS, CDR2 YYNGEE. The CDR3 length is 14 residues. The V end was cut by 1 base, the J end by 5 bases, with 9 bases between. In DNA form, the CDR3 reads TGTGCCAGCAGCGTATGGGGGGGCAATGAAAAACTGTTTTTT. This encodes CASSVWGGNEKLFF.

V usage is TRBV5-5 and J usage is TRBJ2-5; D uncertain. The CDR3 has 15 amino acids. CDR1 and CDR2 (germline): SGHKS, YYEKEE (reference sequence). Trimming removed 1 base from V and 5 bases from J, with 15 bases in between. The CDR3 coding sequence is TGTGCCAGCAGCTTGTGGGAATGGCGGATCGAGACCCAGTACTTC. This sequence encodes CASSLWEWRIETQYF.

The chain combines TRBV5-6 with TRBJ1-4; no reliable D call. CDR3 length: 17 residues. Trimming took 4 bases from V and 4 from J, leaving 20 bases between them. Germline V CDR1 and CDR2: SGHDT, YYEEEE. CDR3 sequence (DNA): TGTGCCAGCAGCAACCACCCATCCGGGGTGGGTAATGAAAAACTGTTTTTT. This translates into CASSNHPSGVGNEKLFF.

This clone was seen a single time. The genes are TRBV5-1 and TRBJ2-3; possibly TRBD2 for D (6 bases). V lost 0 bases, J lost 5 bases, and 7 bases lay in between. Germline V lookup: CDR1 SGHRS, CDR2 YFSETQ. The CDR3 spans 13 residues. The CDR3 DNA reads as TGCGCCAGCAGCTTGGAGGGACTAGATACGCAGTATTTT. Its protein product is CASSLEGLDTQYF.

The chain carries TRBV18 and TRBJ2-3, with 9 positions matching TRBD1. Unmatched junction bases numbered 9, after V lost 8 bases and J lost 3 bases. The CDR3 is 15 residues long. Germline V lookup: CDR1 KGHSH, CDR2 LQKENI. The CDR3 region is CASRRQGEATDTQYF. For the CDR3, the DNA is TGTGCCAGCAGACGACAGGGGGAGGCTACAGATACGCAGTATTTT. The full variable domain, with the rest looked up from reference TRBV18 and TRBJ2-3, is NAGVMQNPRHLVRRRGQEARLRCSPMKGHSHVYWYRQLPEEGLKFMVYLQKENIIDESGMPKERFSAEFPKEGPSILRIQQVVRGDSAAYFCASRRQGEATDTQYFGPGTRLTVL.

CDR3 sequence: CASSLAQSRGTDTQYF. CDR3 DNA sequence: TGCGCCAGCAGCTTGGCCCAAAGCCGGGGCACAGATACGCAGTATTTT. The V and J genes are TRBV5-1 and TRBJ2-3; no definite D call. V gave up 0 bases and J gave up 1 base, with 12 bases separating them. The germline CDR1 and CDR2 sequences are SGHRS and YFSETQ. This CDR3 has 16 residues.

CDR3 in amino acids: CASRAPGTREEQFF. The CDR3 DNA reads as TGTGCCAGCAGAGCTCCCGGGACTAGAGAGGAGCAGTTCTTC. This rearrangement joins TRBV6-1 to TRBJ2-1; 8 nucleotides line up with TRBD2. CDR1 MNHNS and CDR2 SASEGT come from the germline V gene. Losses at the gene ends were 6 bases for V and 10 bases for J; bases not matched to a gene: 11. CDR3 length equals 14 residues.

V is TRBV29-1 and J is TRBJ2-1; D is uncertain. V lost 7 bases and J lost 5, with 15 bases in between. The germline V gene has CDR1 SQVTM and CDR2 ANQGSEA. The CDR3 is 13 amino acids. The CDR3 nucleotides are TGCAGCGCTCGGGCCTATTCCCACAATGAGCAGTTCTTC. As protein: CSARAYSHNEQFF.

This clone was observed many times. J is TRBJ2-2 and V is TRBV6-1; 9 bases align to TRBD1. In germline, CDR1 is MNHNS, CDR2 SASEGT. This CDR3 spans 13 amino acids. V shed 1 base, J shed 13 bases, and the junction held 4 bases outside the gene matches. CDR3 in amino acids: CASSEGGQGRLFF. The CDR3, as DNA: TGTGCCAGCAGTGAAGGTGGACAGGGGAGGCTGTTTTTT.

This clone has just a few counts. The V gene is TRBV30, the J gene TRBJ1-5; TRBD1 aligns across 7 bases. Germline V gene data show CDR1 as GTSNPN and CDR2 as SVGIG (reference sequence). The J segment lost 6 bases and the V segment lost 1 base, leaving 9 bases of the junction unmatched. CDR3 size: 15 residues. CDR3: CAWSGGQGGSQPQHF. DNA of the CDR3: TGTGCCTGGAGTGGAGGTCAGGGGGGCAGTCAGCCCCAGCATTTT.

This clone was recorded many times. V gene TRBV28 combines with J gene TRBJ1-1; D remains ambiguous. V dropped 7 bases and J dropped 0 bases, with 15 bases sitting between them. Germline V gene sequence: CDR1 MDHEN, CDR2 SYDVKM. The CDR3 totals 15 residues. This CDR3 reads CASTRPGTLNTEAFF. Written as DNA, the CDR3 is TGTGCCAGCACCCGGCCGGGAACCCTGAACACTGAAGCTTTCTTT.